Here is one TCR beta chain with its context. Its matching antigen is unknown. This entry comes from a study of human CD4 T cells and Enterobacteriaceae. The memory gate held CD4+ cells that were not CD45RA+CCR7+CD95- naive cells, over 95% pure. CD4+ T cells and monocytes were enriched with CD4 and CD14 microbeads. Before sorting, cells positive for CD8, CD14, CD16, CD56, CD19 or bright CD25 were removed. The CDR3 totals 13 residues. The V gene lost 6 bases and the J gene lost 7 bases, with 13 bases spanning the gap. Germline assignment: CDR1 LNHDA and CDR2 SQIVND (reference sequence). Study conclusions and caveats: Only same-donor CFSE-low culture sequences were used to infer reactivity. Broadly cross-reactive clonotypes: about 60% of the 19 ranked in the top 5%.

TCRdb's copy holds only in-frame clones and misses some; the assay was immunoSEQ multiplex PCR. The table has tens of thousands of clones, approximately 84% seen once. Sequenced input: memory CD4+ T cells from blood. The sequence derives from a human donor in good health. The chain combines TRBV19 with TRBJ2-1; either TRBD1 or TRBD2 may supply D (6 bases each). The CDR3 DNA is TGTGCCAGTAGGAGAAAGGGGGGAAATGAGCAGTTCTTC. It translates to CASRRKGGNEQFF.